This T cell receptor (beta chain) was documented in a study of post-analysis software for immune sequencing data. Findings of the study overall: Analysis by F measure revealed that same-batch samples clustered strongly together. Comparison of patients with controls showed five TRBV segments more frequent in patients, TRBV5-6, TRBV5-1 and TRBV20-1 among them.

Unique-molecular-identifier-tagged TCR beta cDNA libraries were used. Using its own MiXCR run on the PCR reads, TCRdb lists one record per CDR3 protein. Altogether about 820,000 distinct CDR3 sequences are present, about 53% being singletons, with the ten largest covering 4.6%. Germline V lookup: CDR1 GTSNPN, CDR2 SVGIG (reference sequence). V lost 2 bases and J 2 bases, leaving 11 bases between the germline ends. This CDR3 contains 14 residues. Concerning this clonotype itself: Antigen: not known.

The sequenced sample consisted of blood. This clonotype was sampled from a girl between 5 and 17 years old with multiple sclerosis. The rearrangement links TRBV30 to TRBJ2-3; D is undetermined. The CDR3 region is CAWSRGSFTDTQYF. Here the CDR3 DNA reads TGTGCCTGGAGTCGCGGATCTTTCACAGATACGCAGTATTTT. The whole variable domain, filled in from reference TRBV30 and TRBJ2-3, reads SQTIHQWPATLVQPVGSPLSLECTVEGTSNPNLYWYRQAAGRGLQLLFYSVGIGQISSEVPQNLSASRPQDRQFILSSKKLLLSDSGFYLCAWSRGSFTDTQYFGPGTRLTVL.